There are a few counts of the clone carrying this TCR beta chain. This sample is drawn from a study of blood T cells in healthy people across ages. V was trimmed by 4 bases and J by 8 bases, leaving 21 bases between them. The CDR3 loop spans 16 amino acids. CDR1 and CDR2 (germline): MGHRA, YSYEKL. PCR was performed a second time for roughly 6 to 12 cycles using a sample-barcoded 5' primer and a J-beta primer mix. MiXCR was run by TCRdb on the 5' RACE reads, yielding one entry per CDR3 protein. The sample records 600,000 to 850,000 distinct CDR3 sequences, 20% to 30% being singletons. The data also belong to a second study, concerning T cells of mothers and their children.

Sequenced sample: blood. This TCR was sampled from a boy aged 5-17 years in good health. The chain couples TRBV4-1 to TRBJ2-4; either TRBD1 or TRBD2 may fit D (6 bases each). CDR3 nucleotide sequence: TGCGCCAGCAGCCCCCCCTTGGGGGGCGATGCAGACATTCAGTACTTC. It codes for CASSPPLGGDADIQYF.